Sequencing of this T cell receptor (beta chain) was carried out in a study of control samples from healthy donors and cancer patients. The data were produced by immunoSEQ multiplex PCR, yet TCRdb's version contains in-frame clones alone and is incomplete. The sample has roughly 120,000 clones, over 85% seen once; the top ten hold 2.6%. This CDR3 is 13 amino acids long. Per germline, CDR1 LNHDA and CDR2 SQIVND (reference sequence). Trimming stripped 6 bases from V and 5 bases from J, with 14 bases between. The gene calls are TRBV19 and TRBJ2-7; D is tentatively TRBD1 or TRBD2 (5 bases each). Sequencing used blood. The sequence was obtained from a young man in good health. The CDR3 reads CASRGDLHDEQYF. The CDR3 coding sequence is TGTGCCAGTAGGGGGGATCTCCACGACGAGCAGTACTTC. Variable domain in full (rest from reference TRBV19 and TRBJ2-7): DGGITQSPKYLFRKEGQNVTLSCEQNLNHDAMYWYRQDPGQGLRLIYYSQIVNDFQKGDIAEGYSVSREKKESFPLTVTSAQKNPTAFYLCASRGDLHDEQYFGPGTRLTVT.